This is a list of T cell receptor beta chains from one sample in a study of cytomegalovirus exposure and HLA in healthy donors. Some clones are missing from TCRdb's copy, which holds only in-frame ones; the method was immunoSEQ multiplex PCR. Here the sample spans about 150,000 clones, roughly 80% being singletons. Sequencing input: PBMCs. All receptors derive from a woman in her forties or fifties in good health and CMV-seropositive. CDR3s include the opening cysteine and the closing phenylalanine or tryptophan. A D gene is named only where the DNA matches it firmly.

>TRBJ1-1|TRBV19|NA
CASIRAGTEAFF
TGTGCCAGTATCCGGGCGGGCACTGAAGCTTTCTTT
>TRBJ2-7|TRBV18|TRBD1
CASSPLGDRDYEQYF
TGTGCCAGCTCACCACTTGGGGACAGGGACTACGAGCAGTACTTC
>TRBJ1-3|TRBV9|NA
CASSPGQKGPPINGNSGNTIYF
TGTGCCAGCAGCCCCGGACAGAAAGGGCCACCTATAAATGGCAACTCTGGAAACACCATATATTTT
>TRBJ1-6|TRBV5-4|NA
CASSFSGGSEGSPLHF
TGTGCCAGCAGCTTTTCCGGGGGGTCGGAAGGTTCACCCCTCCACTTT
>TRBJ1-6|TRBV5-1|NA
CASSLDPPRLTLHF
TGCGCCAGCAGCTTGGACCCACCGAGGCTCACCCTCCACTTT
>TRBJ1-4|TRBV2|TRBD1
CAVQGREEKLFF
TGTGCCGTACAGGGGAGAGAGGAAAAACTGTTTTTT
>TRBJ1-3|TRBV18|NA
CASLKRTIYF
TGTGCCAGCTTAAAGAGGACCATATATTTT
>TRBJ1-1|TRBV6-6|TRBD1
CATLTGDRAEAFF
TGTGCCACCCTAACAGGGGATAGGGCTGAAGCTTTCTTT
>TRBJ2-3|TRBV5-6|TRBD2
CASSLEIAGPADTQYF
TGTGCCAGCAGCCTAGAGATAGCGGGCCCTGCAGATACGCAGTATTTT
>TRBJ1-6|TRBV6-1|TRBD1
CASTPGQVVSPLHF
TGTGCCAGCACCCCGGGACAGGTCGTTTCACCCCTCCACTTT